Shown below are 2 T cell receptor beta chains from a single sample sequenced in a study of blood T cells in healthy people across ages. Primed by a sample-barcoded 5' primer and a J-beta primer mix, a second PCR proceeded for 7 to 11 cycles. One entry per CDR3 protein results from TCRdb running MiXCR on the 5' RACE reads. The sample has 1.8 million or so distinct CDR3 sequences, about two fifths seen once. Material for sequencing was blood. All receptors come from a human donor in good health.

J is TRBJ2-2 and V is TRBV9, with D unclear. The CDR3 has 15 amino acids. Trimming shortened V by 1 base and J by 6 bases, and 13 bases separated the two germline ends. CDR1 is SGDLS, CDR2 YYNGEE, per germline. For the CDR3, the DNA is TGTGCCAGCAGCGTATCCCCCTTAGTTGCCGGGGAGCTGTTTTTT. This gives the protein CASSVSPLVAGELFF.

V gene TRBV29-1 combines with J gene TRBJ2-1; 7 nucleotides line up with TRBD2. This CDR3 is 12 amino acids long. Germline-derived CDR1 and CDR2 are SQVTM and ANQGSEA. V lost 5 bases and J lost 10; bases outside the gene matches: 8. CDR3 in amino acids: CSVTGGSWEQFF. DNA of the CDR3: TGCAGCGTTACGGGGGGATCTTGGGAGCAGTTCTTC.